This TCR beta chain was documented in a study of response to subunit inactivated influenza vaccine. Regarding this clonotype: Its cognate antigen is unknown.

Findings of the study overall: The authors proposed limited new T cell recruitment per seasonal influenza vaccination.

CDR3 length: 16 amino acids. V was trimmed by 2 bases and J by 4 bases, leaving 18 bases between them. One entry per CDR3 protein, called by TCRdb with MiXCR from the RT-PCR reads. The table has 710,000 or so distinct CDR3 sequences, less than 20% seen once. The input for sequencing was PBMCs from blood, taken about 12 days after vaccination. The receptor comes from a man between 50 and 59 years old who received an inactivated influenza vaccine. The chain combines TRBV12-3 or TRBV12-4 with TRBJ2-7, with TRBD2 as a possible D gene (6 bases). This chain's CDR3 is CASSLLLAGDPYEQYF. The CDR3 DNA reads TGTGCCAGCAGTTTATTACTAGCAGGCGATCCTTACGAGCAGTACTTC.